This T cell receptor (beta chain) came from a study of shared T cell receptors in the human thymus. Repertoires were generated with immunoSEQ multiplex PCR, while TCRdb's copy carries only in-frame clones and drops some. Of roughly 710,000 clones listed, roughly 88% were seen once; the top ten hold about 0.011%. With 0 bases removed from V and 5 bases from J, the gap between germline ends came to 8 bases. This CDR3 has 14 amino acids. Germline values: CDR1 SGHDT, CDR2 YYEEEE. This same sample was also taken into another study, of human thymus T cells.

The chain combines TRBV5-6 with TRBJ1-4, with D maybe TRBD1 (6 bases). Sequencing used thymocytes. The source is a girl under three years old with a congenital heart defect. The CDR3 bases are TGTGCCAGCAGCTTGGGCCAGGGGAATGAAAAACTGTTTTTT. This gives the protein CASSLGQGNEKLFF.